The rows below give T cell receptor beta chains drawn from one sample of a study of control samples from healthy donors and cancer patients. Measured with immunoSEQ multiplex PCR; TCRdb has only the in-frame clones, and not every one. There are about 98,000 clones in the sample; about 80% occur only once, and 8% to 11% lies in the top ten. Sequenced sample: blood. Every receptor here comes from a woman in her twenties or thirties in good health. The conserved cysteine and the conserved F or W are not part of the CDR3 here. The D gene is left open where the match is weak.

CDR3,D,V,J
ASSLTSYEQY,-,TRBV5-1,TRBJ2-7
ASSLILGEKLF,-,TRBV12-3/TRBV12-4,TRBJ1-4
ASSRDFEETQY,-,TRBV12-3/TRBV12-4,TRBJ2-5
ASSEDRGTDTQY,-,TRBV9,TRBJ2-3
ASSYRGAQGGYT,-,TRBV6-6,TRBJ1-2
ASSLTGSTDTQY,-,TRBV27,TRBJ2-3
ASSRRGQGLGEQY,TRBD1,TRBV18,TRBJ2-7
ASSRVAETQY,-,TRBV5-6,TRBJ2-5
ATSREGTYTEAF,-,TRBV15,TRBJ1-1
ATKRDRTKNQPQH,TRBD1,TRBV19,TRBJ1-5
ASSFGARRPAF,-,TRBV5-1,TRBJ1-1
ASRSGVNTEAF,-,TRBV19,TRBJ1-1
ASSIGWQGAAEAF,TRBD1,TRBV19,TRBJ1-1
ASSWDRFSPLH,TRBD1,TRBV27,TRBJ1-6
ASSLAVGLREQY,-,TRBV5-1,TRBJ2-7
ASRGLMNPGNTIY,-,TRBV6-5,TRBJ1-3
ASSLGIWTSGNNEQF,TRBD2,TRBV5-1,TRBJ2-1
ASSGAHNEQF,-,TRBV9,TRBJ2-1
ASSGAAGNTIY,-,TRBV19,TRBJ1-3
ANSLTSGGRTDHEQF,TRBD2,TRBV5-1,TRBJ2-1
ASSKLTGPTLYGYT,-,TRBV21-1,TRBJ1-2
ASSEWGSPNSPLH,-,TRBV6-1,TRBJ1-6
ASGLEQGTYGYT,TRBD1,TRBV12-5,TRBJ1-2
ASSEPGTGVLGYT,TRBD1,TRBV3-1/TRBV3-2,TRBJ1-2
ASRSAGQGVH,-,TRBV6-6,TRBJ1-5
ASSYSGLTYEQY,-,TRBV6-6,TRBJ2-7
AWSVLGGLNTEAF,-,TRBV30,TRBJ1-1
ASSLHLRVSGGAENEQY,TRBD2,TRBV4-3,TRBJ2-7
ASSWDSTDTQY,-,TRBV5-4,TRBJ2-3
ASSSEGQRGETQY,-,TRBV9,TRBJ2-5
ASSRQGGAGELF,TRBD1,TRBV6-2/TRBV6-3,TRBJ2-2
ASGLGGGNVGYT,-,TRBV12-5,TRBJ1-2
ASSLRTVNTEAF,-,TRBV11-2,TRBJ1-1
ASSPRDRRTYEQY,TRBD1,TRBV19,TRBJ2-7
SVDAPLYSGANVLT,-,TRBV29-1,TRBJ2-6
ASSFRGGVQTGELF,-,TRBV9,TRBJ2-2
ASSHGGYEKLF,-,TRBV6-6,TRBJ1-4
AWSVRSRGALAKNIQY,-,TRBV30,TRBJ2-4
ATSRDLTETPGSGYT,-,TRBV15,TRBJ1-2
AFSHGGTSEQY,-,TRBV5-4,TRBJ2-7
ASSIAGANTGELF,-,TRBV19,TRBJ2-2
ASSLGLATQETQY,-,TRBV6-2/TRBV6-3,TRBJ2-5
ASSLREETQY,-,TRBV19,TRBJ2-5
ASSPQLAGGQQTQY,TRBD2,TRBV7-2,TRBJ2-5
ASSINGRRSYEQY,-,TRBV19,TRBJ2-7
ASTWRQAYGYT,-,TRBV12-3/TRBV12-4,TRBJ1-2
ASSLDFTGELF,-,TRBV7-2,TRBJ2-2
ASSVDRWGRETQY,-,TRBV9,TRBJ2-5
ASTSLRAGGPGETQY,TRBD2,TRBV5-1,TRBJ2-5
AWSVGGNEKLF,-,TRBV30,TRBJ1-4
ASSAGQGLDEQY,TRBD1,TRBV7-9,TRBJ2-7
ASSYSRGPEQF,-,TRBV5-4,TRBJ2-1